The rows below give T cell receptor beta chains drawn from one sample of a study of shared clonotypes between healthy human individuals. The assay was immunoSEQ multiplex PCR, and TCRdb's table has in-frame clones only and misses some. Counted here are roughly 2.1 million clones, just over 90% occurring once; the ten biggest clones make up approximately 1.7%. Sequenced material: naive CD8+ T cells from PBMCs. These receptors originate from a man younger than 35 in good health. Some clones in this sample may be carry-over from other donors' samples. Both conserved end residues are part of each CDR3.

>TRBV10-3|TRBJ2-7
CAIGRDTTYEQYF
>TRBV5-1|TRBJ2-4
CASSGEIFGKNIQYF
>TRBV7-9|TRBJ1-5
CASSLGQGEQPQHF
>TRBV29-1|TRBJ2-3
CSVEDPHLFGGTDTQYF
>TRBV9|TRBJ2-7
CASSGMYRLADGGYEQYF
>TRBV2|TRBJ2-7
CASRTGTGGYEQYF
>TRBV27|TRBJ1-2
CASSPGRLGFNYGYTF
>TRBV5-4|TRBJ2-1
CASGPVAGGSYNEQFF
>TRBV28|TRBJ2-1
CASSFPRWASGNQWEQFF
>TRBV5-1|TRBJ2-1
CASSPRGADNEQFF
>TRBV7-9|TRBJ2-1
CASEDRGNEQFF
>TRBV19|TRBJ1-5
CASTRRGQPQHF
>TRBV5-4|TRBJ1-1
CASSENRGWNTEAFF
>TRBV19|TRBJ1-2
CASSWGLNYGYTF
>TRBV9|TRBJ2-5
CASSVDEGGKRDGTQYF
>TRBV27|TRBJ2-7
CASSFSRVNYEQYF
>TRBV29-1|TRBJ2-1
CSVEWLAGSYNEQFF
>TRBV7-9|TRBJ2-3
CASKKGTSGSTDTQYF
>TRBV27|TRBJ1-1
CASSAWNTEAFF
>TRBV7-9|TRBJ2-7
CASRSDLLIEQYF
>TRBV29-1|TRBJ2-7
CSVEEASGGYEQYF
>TRBV27|TRBJ1-1
CASSLFPGMNTEAFF
>TRBV27|TRBJ2-7
CASSHQITRDYAYEQYF
>TRBV5-8|TRBJ2-7
CASSSGTGIGEQYF
>TRBV4-3|TRBJ2-3
CASSQEVGLTTDTQYF
>TRBV29-1|TRBJ2-7
CSARQGELYEQYF
>TRBV27|TRBJ1-2
CASSRVPGQGDGYTF
>TRBV9|TRBJ2-6
CASSVPRGWIGSPGANVLTF